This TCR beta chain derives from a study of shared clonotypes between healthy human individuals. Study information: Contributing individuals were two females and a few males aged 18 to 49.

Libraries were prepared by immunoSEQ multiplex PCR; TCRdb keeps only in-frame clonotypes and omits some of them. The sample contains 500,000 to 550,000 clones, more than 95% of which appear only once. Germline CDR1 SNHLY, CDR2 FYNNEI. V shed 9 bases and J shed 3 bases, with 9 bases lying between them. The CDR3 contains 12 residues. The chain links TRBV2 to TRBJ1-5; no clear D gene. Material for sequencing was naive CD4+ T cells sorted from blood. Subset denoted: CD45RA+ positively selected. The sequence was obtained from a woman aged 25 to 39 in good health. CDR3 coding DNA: TGTGCCAGTGCCAGCGACAATCAGCCCCAGCATTTT. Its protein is CASASDNQPQHF.